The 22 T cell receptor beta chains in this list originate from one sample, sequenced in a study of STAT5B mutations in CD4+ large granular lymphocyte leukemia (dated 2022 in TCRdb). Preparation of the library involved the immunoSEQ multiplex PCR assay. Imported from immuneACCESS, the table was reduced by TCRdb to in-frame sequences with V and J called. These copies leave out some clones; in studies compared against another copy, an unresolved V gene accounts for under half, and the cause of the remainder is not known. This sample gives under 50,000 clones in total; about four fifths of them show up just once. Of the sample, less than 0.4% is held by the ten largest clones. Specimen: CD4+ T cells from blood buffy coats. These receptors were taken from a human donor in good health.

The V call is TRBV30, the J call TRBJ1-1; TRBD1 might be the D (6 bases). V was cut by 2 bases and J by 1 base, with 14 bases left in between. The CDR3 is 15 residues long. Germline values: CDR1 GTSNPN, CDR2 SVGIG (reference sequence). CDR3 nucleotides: TGTGCCTGGAGTCTCGCGGGACACAAGAACACTGAAGCTTTCTTT. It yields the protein CAWSLAGHKNTEAFF.

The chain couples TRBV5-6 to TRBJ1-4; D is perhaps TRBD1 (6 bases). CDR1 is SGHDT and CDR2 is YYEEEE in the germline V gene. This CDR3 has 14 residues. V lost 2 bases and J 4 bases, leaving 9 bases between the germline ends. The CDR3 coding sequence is TGTGCCAGCAGCTTACAGGGATTTAATGAAAAACTGTTTTTT. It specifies CASSLQGFNEKLFF. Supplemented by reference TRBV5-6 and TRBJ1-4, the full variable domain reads DAGVTQSPTHLIKTRGQQVTLRCSPKSGHDTVSWYQQALGQGPQFIFQYYEEEERQRGNFPDRFSGHQFPNYSSELNVNALLLGDSALYLCASSLQGFNEKLFFGSGTQLSVL.

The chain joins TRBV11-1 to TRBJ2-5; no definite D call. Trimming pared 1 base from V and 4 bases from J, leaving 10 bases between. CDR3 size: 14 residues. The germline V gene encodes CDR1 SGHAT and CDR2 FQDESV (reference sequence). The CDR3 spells CASSLGLWGETQYF. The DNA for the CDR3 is TGTGCCAGCAGCTTAGGACTCTGGGGAGAGACCCAGTACTTC.

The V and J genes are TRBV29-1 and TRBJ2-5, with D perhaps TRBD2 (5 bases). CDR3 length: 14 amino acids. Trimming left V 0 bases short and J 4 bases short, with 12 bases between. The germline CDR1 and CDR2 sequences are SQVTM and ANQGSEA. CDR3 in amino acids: CSVEDHRAGETQYF. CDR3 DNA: TGCAGCGTTGAAGATCACCGGGCGGGAGAGACCCAGTACTTC. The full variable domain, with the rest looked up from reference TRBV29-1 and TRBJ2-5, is SAVISQKPSRDICQRGTSLTIQCQVDSQVTMMFWYRQQPGQSLTLIATANQGSEATYESGFVIDKFPISRPNLTFSTLTVSNMSPEDSSIYLCSVEDHRAGETQYFGPGTRLLVL.

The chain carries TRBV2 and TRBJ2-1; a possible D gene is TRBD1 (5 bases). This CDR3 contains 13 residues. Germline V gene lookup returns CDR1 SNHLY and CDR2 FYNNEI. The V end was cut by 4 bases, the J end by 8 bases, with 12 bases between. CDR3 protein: CASSGQGWDEQFF. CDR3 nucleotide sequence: TGTGCCAGCAGTGGGCAGGGTTGGGATGAGCAGTTCTTC.

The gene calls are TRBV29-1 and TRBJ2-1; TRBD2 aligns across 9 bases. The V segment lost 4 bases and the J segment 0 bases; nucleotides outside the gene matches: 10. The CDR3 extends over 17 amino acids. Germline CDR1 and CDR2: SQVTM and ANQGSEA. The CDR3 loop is CSVGGSGGQSSYNEQFF. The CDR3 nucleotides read TGCAGCGTTGGGGGTAGCGGGGGCCAAAGCTCCTACAATGAGCAGTTCTTC.

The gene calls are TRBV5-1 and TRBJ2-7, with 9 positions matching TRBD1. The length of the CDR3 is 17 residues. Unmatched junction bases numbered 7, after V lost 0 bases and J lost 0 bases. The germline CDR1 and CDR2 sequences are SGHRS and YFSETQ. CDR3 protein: CASSLGVTGGDSYEQYF. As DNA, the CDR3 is TGCGCCAGCAGCTTGGGGGTGACAGGGGGGGACTCCTACGAGCAGTACTTC.

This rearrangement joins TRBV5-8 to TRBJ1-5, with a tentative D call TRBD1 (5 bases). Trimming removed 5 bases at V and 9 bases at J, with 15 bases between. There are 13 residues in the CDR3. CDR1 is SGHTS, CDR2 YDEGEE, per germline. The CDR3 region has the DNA TGTGCCAGCAGTCGGGACCCGGTCATGCCCCAGCATTTT. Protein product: CASSRDPVMPQHF.

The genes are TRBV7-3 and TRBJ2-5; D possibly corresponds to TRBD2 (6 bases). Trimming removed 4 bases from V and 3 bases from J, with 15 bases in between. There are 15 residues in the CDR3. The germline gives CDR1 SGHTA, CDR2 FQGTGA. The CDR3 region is CASSSSGTPEETQYF. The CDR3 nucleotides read TGTGCCAGCAGCTCCTCCGGGACTCCGGAAGAGACCCAGTACTTC.

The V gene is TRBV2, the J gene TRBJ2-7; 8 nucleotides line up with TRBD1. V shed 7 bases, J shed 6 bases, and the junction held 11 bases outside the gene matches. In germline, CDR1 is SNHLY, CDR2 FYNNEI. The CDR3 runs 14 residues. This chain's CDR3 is CASTGRQGIVEQYF. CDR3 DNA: TGTGCCAGCACCGGCCGACAGGGGATTGTCGAGCAGTACTTC.

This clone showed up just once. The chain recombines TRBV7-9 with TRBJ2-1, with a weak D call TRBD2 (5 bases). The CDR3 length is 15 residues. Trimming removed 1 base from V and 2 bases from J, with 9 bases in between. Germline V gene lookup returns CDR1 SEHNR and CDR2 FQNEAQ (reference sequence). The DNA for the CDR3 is TGTGCCAGCAGCTTAGGAGGGTACCCCTACAATGAGCAGTTCTTC. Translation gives CASSLGGYPYNEQFF.

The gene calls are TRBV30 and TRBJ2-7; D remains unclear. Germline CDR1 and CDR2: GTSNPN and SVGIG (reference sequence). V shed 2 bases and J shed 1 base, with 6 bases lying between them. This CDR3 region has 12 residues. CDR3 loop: CAWSLLSYEQYF. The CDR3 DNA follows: TGTGCCTGGAGTTTACTATCCTACGAGCAGTACTTC.

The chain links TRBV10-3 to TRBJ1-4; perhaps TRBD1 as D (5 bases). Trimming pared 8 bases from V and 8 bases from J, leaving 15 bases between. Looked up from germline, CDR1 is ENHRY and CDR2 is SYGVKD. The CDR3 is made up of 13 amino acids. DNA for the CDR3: TGTGCCATCGGGGCCGGCGCTAGGGAAAAACTGTTTTTT. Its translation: CAIGAGAREKLFF.

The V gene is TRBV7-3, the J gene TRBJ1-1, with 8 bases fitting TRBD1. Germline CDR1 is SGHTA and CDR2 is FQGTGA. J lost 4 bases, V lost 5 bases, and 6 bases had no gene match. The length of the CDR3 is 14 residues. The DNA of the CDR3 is TGTGCCAGCAGCAAGGACAGGGTAGGCACTGAAGCTTTCTTT. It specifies CASSKDRVGTEAFF. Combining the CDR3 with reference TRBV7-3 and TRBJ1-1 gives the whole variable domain GAGVSQTPSNKVTEKGKYVELRCDPISGHTALYWYRQSLGQGPEFLIYFQGTGAADDSGLPNDRFFAVRPEGSVSTLKIQRTERGDSAVYLCASSKDRVGTEAFFGQGTRLTVV.

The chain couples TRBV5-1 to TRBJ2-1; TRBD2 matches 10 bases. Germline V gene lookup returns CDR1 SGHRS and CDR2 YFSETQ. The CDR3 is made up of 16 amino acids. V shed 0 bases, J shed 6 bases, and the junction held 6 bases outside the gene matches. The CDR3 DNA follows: TGCGCCAGCAGCTTGGGAGCGGGAGGGCGCGGCAATGAGCAGTTCTTC. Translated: CASSLGAGGRGNEQFF.

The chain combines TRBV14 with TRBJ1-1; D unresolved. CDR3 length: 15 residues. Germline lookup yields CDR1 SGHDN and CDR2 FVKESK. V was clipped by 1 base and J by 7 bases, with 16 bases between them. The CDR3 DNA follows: TGTGCCAGCAGCCAAGTGTCTTTGTGGCAGAATGAAGCTTTCTTT. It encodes CASSQVSLWQNEAFF.

The CDR3 here is CASSLVGANYGYTF. DNA of the CDR3: TGCGCCAGCAGCTTGGTGGGAGCAAACTATGGCTACACCTTC. The V call is TRBV5-1, the J call TRBJ1-2; no reliable D call. The ends were cut back, 0 bases at V and 2 bases at J, with 8 bases in the middle. Germline lookup yields CDR1 SGHRS and CDR2 YFSETQ. This CDR3 has 14 amino acids.

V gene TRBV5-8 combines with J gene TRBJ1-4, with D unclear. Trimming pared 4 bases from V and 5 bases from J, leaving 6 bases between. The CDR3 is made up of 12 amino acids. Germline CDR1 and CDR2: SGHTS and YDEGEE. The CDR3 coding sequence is TGTGCCAGCAGCCTTAGGAATGAAAAACTGTTTTTT. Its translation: CASSLRNEKLFF.

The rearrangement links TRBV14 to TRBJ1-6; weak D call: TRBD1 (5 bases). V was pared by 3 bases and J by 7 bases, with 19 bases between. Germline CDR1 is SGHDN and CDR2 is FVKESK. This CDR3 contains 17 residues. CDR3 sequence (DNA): TGTGCCAGCAGCCACCTCCGGGGGGGATTGGGAAATTCACCCCTCCACTTT. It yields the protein CASSHLRGGLGNSPLHF.

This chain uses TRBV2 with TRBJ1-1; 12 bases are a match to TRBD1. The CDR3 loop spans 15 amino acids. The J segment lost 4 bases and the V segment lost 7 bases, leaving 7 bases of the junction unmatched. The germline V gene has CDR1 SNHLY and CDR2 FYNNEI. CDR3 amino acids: CASTKRDRGRTEAFF. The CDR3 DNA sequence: TGTGCCAGCACGAAGAGGGACAGGGGGCGCACTGAAGCTTTCTTT.

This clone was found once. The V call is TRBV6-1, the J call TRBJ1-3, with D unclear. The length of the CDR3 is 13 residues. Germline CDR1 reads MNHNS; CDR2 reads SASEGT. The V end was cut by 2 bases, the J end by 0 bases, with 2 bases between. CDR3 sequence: CASSEHSGNTIYF. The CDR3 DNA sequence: TGTGCCAGCAGTGAACACTCTGGAAACACCATATATTTT.

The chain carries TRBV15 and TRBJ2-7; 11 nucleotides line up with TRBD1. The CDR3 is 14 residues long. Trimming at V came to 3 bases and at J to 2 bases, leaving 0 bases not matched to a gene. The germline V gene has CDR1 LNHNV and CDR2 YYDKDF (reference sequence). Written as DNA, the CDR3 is TGTGCCACCAGCAGGGACAGGGGGCCCTACGAGCAGTACTTC. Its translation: CATSRDRGPYEQYF.